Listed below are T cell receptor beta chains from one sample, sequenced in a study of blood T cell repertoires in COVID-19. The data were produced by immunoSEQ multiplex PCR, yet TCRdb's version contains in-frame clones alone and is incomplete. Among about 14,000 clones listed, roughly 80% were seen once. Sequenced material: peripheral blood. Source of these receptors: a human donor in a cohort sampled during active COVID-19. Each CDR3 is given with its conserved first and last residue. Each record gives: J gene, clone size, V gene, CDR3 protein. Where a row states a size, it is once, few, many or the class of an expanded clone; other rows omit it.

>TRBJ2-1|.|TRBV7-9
CASSLSDSYNEQFF
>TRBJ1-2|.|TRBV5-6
CASSIRDSNYGYTF
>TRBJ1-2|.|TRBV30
CAWSVGTVGYTF
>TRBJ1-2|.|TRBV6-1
CASSERGGGGYGYTF
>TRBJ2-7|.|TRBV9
CASSPRGGSHSYEQYF
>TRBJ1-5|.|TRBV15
CATTQAGKGDQPQHF
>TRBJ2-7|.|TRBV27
CASSPGTAYEQYF
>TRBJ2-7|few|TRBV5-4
CASSATGTHYSYEQYF
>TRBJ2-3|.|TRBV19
CASSLAGIADTQYF
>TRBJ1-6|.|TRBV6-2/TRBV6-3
CASSPKPTGSSYNSPLHF
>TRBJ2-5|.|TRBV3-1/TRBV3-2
CASSQETSVQETQYF
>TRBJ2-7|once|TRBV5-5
CASSLFRGSYEQYF
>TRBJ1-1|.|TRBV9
CASSLREGGLATEAFF
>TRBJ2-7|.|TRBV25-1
CASSEYGTSGYEQYF
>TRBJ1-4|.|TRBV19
CASSTPTSRFGEKLFF
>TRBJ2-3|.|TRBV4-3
CASSQSTGPKRDTQYF
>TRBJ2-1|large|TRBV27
CASSPGLTADEQFF
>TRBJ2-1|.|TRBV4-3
CASSQGLAGEQFF
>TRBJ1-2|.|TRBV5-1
CASSPGTGVNYGYTF
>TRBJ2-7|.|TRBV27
CASSLSPGLAYEQYF
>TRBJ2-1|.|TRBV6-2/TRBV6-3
CASSYSAPGTSGNEQFF
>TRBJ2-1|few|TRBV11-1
CASSLSGDNEQFF
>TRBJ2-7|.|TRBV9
CASSVAGGLAGWEQYF
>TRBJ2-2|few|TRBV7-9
CASSPRDRVGFLAGELFF
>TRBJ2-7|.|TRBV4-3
CASSHIAGGRHEQYF
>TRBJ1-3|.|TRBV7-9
CASSPRIPGNTIYF
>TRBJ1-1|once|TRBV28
CASSPPALRGGIGEAFF
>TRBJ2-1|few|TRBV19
CASSIAQGAYNEQFF
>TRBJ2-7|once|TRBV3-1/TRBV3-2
CASSLGTGAYEQYF
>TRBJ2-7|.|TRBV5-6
CASSLVSGEQYF
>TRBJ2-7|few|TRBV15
CATSRSRLEPEQYF
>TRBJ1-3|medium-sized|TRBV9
CASSVVAGGGNTIYF
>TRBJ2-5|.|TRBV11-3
CASSLGAGETQYF
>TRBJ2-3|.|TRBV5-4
CASSSDSPGYKYF
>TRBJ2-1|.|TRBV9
CASSSNRGANYNEQFF
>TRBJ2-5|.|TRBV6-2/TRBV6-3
CASSYEASGSETQYF
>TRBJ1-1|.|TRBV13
CASSEPVQGWNTEAFF
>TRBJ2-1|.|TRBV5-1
CASRSGTSGGNEQFF
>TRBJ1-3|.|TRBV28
CASSLPLGQGAIGNTIYF
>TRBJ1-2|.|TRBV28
CASSSPAKGAYGYTF
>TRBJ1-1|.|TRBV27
CASSHGGNTEAFF
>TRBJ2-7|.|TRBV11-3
CASRAGDSGEQYF
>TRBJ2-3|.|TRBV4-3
CASSPTSGRTDTQYF
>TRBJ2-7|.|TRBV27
CASSLGTSYEQYF
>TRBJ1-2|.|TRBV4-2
CASSQDRAGLGYTF
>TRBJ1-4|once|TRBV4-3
CASSQGSSGEKLFF
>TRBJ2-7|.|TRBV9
CASSVGSQRDGYEQYF
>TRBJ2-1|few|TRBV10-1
CASSDLAGAYNEQFF
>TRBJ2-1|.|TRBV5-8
CASSSGLAGWNEQFF